This T cell receptor (beta chain) was documented in a study of siplizumab effects on memory and regulatory T cells. Germline-derived CDR1 and CDR2 are SGDLS and YYNGEE. CDR3 length: 15 amino acids. The ends lost 0 bases at V and 4 bases at J; junction bases unmatched: 5. General observations from the study: There were only a minor fraction of alloreactive clones that mapped to unstimulated subsets. Fewer alloreactive sequences mapped to unstimulated CD4+ memory cells under siplizumab. An assignable phenotype, naive or memory, was missing from roughly 80-95% of proliferating CD4+ or CD8+ clones. It seemed that naive T cells were more diverse than memory cells and were major contributors to the alloresponse.

Repertoires were generated with immunoSEQ multiplex PCR, while TCRdb's copy carries only in-frame clones and drops some. The table lists about 100,000 clones, about nine tenths of them singletons. As regards this clone: Its target is not known.

The sample was CD4+ T cells sorted from blood. The chain links TRBV9 to TRBJ2-5; 8 bases match TRBD2. This sequence originates from a human donor in good health. CDR3 region: CASSVGGGRRETQYF. CDR3 DNA sequence: TGTGCCAGCAGCGTAGGCGGGGGGAGACGAGAGACCCAGTACTTC.